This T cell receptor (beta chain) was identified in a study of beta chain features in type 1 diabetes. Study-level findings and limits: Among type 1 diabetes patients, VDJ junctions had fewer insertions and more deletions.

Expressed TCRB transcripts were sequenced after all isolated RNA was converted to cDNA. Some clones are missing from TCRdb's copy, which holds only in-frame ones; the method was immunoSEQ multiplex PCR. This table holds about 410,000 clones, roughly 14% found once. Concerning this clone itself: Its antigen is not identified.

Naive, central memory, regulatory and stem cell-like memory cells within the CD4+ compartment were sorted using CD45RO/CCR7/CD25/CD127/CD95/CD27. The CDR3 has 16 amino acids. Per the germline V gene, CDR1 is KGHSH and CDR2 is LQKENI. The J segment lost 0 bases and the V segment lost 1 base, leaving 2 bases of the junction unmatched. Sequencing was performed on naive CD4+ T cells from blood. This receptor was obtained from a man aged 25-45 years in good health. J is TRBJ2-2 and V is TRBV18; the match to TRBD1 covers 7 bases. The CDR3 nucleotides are TGTGCCAGCTCACCACGAAGGGGGCCGAACACCGGGGAGCTGTTTTTT. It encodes CASSPRRGPNTGELFF.